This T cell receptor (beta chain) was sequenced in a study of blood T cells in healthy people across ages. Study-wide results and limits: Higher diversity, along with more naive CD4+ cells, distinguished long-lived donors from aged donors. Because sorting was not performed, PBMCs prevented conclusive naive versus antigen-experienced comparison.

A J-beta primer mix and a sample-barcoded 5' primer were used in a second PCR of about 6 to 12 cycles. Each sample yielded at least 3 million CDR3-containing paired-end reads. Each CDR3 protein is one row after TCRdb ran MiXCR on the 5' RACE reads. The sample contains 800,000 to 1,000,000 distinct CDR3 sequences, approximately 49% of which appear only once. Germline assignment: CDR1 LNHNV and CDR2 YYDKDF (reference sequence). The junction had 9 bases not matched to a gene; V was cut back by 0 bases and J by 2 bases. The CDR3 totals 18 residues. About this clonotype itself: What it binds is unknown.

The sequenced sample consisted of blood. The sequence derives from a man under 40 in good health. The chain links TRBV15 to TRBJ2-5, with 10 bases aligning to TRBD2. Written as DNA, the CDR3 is TGTGCCACCAGCAGAGACCTCTCGGGACTAGCGTCTCAAGAGACCCAGTACTTC. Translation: CATSRDLSGLASQETQYF.